The following is a TCR beta chain sequence with its context. TCRdb's table, derived via immunoSEQ multiplex PCR, lists solely in-frame clones and lacks some. The sample lists about 200,000 clones, under 90% occurring once. This sample is part of a study of blood T cell repertoires in COVID-19. Turning to the study itself: The study drew acute and convalescent COVID-19 samples from the United States, Italy and Spain.

CDR1 is WSHSY, CDR2 SAAADI, per germline. This CDR3 region has 13 residues. V was trimmed by 5 bases and J by 2 bases, leaving 7 bases between them. The sample comprised peripheral blood. This clonotype was obtained from an elderly man with acute or convalescent COVID-19. The V call is TRBV10-2, the J call TRBJ1-5; D unclear. The CDR3: CASSWQGNQPQHF. The CDR3 DNA is TGCGCCAGCAGTTGGCAGGGCAATCAGCCCCAGCATTTT.